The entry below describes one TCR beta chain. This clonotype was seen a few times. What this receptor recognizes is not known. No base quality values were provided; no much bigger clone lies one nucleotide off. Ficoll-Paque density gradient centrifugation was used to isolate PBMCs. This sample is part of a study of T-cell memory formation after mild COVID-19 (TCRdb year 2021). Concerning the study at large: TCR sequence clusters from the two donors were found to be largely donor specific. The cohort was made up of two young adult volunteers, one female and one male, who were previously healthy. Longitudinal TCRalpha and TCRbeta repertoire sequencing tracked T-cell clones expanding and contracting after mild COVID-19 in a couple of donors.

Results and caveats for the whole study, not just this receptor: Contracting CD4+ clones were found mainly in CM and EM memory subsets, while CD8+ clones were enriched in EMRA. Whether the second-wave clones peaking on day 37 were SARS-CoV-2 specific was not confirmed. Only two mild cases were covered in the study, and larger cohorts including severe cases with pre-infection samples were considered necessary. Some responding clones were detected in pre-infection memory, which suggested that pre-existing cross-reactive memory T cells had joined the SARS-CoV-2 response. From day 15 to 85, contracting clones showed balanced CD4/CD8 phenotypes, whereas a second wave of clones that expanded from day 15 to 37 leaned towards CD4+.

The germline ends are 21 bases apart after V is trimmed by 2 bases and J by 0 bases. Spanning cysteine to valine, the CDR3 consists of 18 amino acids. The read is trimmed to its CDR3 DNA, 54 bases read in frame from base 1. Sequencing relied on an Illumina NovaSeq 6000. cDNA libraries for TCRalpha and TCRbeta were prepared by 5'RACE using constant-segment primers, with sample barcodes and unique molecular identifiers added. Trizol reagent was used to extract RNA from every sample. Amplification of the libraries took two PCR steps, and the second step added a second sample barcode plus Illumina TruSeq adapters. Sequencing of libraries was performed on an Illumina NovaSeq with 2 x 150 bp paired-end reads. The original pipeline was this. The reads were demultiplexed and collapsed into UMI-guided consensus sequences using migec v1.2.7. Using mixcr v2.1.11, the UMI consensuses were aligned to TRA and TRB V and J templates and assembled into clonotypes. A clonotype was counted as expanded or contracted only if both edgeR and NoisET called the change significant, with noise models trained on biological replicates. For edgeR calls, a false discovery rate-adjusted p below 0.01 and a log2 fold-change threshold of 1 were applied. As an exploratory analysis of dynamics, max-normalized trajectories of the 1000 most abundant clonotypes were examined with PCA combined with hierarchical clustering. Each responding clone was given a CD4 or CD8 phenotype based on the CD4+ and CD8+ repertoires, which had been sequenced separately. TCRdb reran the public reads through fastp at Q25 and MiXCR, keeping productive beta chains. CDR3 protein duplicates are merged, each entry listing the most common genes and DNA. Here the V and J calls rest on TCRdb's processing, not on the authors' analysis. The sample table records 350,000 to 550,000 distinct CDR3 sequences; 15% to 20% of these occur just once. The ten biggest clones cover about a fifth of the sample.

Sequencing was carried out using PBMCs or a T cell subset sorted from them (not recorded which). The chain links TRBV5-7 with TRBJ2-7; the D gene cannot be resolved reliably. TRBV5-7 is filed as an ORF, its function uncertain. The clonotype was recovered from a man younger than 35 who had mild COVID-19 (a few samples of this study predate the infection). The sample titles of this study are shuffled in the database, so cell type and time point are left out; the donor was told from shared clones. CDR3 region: CASSFLRPGRRTSYEQYV. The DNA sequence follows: TGTGCCAGCAGCTTCCTTCGTCCTGGCAGGCGAACCTCCTACGAGCAGTACGTC.